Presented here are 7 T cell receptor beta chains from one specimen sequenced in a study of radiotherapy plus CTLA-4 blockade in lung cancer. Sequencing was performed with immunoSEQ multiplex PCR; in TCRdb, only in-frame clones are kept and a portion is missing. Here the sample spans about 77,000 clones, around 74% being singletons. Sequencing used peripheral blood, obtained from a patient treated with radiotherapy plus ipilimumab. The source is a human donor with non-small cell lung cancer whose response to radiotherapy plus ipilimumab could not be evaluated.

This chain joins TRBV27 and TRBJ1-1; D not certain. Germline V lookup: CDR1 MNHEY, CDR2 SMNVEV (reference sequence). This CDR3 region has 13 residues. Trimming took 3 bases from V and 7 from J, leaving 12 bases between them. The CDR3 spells CASSFGVEGEAFF. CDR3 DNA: TGTGCCAGCAGTTTCGGGGTGGAGGGTGAAGCTTTCTTT.

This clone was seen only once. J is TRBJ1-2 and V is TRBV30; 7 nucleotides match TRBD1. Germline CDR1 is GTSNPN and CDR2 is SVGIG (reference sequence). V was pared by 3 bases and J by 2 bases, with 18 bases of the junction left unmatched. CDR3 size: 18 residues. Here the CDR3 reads CAWRGQRSLTVSNYGYTF. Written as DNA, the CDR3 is TGTGCCTGGAGGGGACAGCGTAGCCTAACTGTCTCCAACTATGGCTACACCTTC.

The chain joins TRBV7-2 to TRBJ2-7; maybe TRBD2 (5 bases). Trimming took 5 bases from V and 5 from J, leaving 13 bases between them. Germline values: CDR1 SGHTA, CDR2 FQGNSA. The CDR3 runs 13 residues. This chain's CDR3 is CASSPPHGDEQYF. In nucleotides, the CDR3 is TGTGCCAGCAGCCCACCCCACGGGGACGAGCAGTACTTC.

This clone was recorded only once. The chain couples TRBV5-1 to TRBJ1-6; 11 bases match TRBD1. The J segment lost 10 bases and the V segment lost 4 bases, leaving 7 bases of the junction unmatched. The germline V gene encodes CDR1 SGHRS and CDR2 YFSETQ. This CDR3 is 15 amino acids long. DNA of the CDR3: TGCGCCAGCAGCCCCGGACAGGGGGCAGGGTCACCCCTCCACTTT. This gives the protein CASSPGQGAGSPLHF.

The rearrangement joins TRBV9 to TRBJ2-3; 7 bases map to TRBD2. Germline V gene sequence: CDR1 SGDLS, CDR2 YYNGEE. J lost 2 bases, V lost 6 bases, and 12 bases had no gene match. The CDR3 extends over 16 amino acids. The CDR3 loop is CASTLVSSGPTDTQYF. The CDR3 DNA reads TGTGCCAGCACCCTCGTCTCTAGCGGACCCACAGATACGCAGTATTTT.

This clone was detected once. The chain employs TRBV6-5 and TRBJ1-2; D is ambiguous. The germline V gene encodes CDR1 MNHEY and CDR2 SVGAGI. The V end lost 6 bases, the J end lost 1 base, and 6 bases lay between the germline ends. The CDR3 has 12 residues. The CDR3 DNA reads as TGTGCCAGCAGCAATTTTAACTATGGCTACACCTTC. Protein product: CASSNFNYGYTF.

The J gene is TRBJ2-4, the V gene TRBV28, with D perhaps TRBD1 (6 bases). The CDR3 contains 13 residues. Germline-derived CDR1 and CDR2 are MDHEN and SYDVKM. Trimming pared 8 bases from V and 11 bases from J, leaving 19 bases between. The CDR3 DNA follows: TGTGCCAGCGGCCCTTGGGACAAGAGACTTCAGTACTTC. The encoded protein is CASGPWDKRLQYF. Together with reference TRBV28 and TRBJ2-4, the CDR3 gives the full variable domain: DVKVTQSSRYLVKRTGEKVFLECVQDMDHENMFWYRQDPGLGLRLIYFSYDVKMKEKGDIPEGYSVSREKKERFSLILESASTNQTSMYLCASGPWDKRLQYFGAGTRLSVL.